This T cell receptor beta chain was obtained from a study of regulatory T cells in long-lasting Graves disease (dated by TCRdb to the early 2020s). For the wider study: Patients with newly diagnosed Graves' disease had been on antithyroid drugs for under 3 months. Peripheral blood TCR sequencing and RNA sequencing compared persistent Graves' disease patients with newly diagnosed Graves' disease patients. The study took place in China and was registered as a clinical trial. TCR sequencing covered 13 persistent and approximately 20 newly diagnosed Graves' disease patients, around 35 samples in total.

This clonotype has a handful of counts. Its antigen is not yet known. There are no base qualities to consult, and no much larger clone falls within one base. Unmatched junction bases come to 16, with V trimmed by 6 bases and J by 5 bases. The germline V gene (reference sequence) specifies MNHEY as CDR1 and SMNVEV as CDR2. The CDR3 holds 16 amino acids from the cysteine to the phenylalanine. Only CDR3 DNA remains: 48 bases, in frame from the first base. The study at large found these results: Sequencing and analysis were limited to the TCR beta chain. Preferential use of TRBV28, TRBJ1-2 and TRBJ2-5 was observed in persistent disease, whereas TRBV20-1 and TRBJ2-1 were favored in newly diagnosed disease. As a limitation, the authors acknowledged that the small sample size may reduce accuracy. Compared with newly diagnosed patients, patients with persistent Graves' disease had lower TCR Shannon entropy and fewer highly expanded clones, which suggests clonal expansion. A larger number of public clonotypes was shared among persistent patients (about 2,700) than among newly diagnosed patients (around 970). The study examined only peripheral blood because the primary lesion, thyroid tissue, could not be accessed.

What this sample's time point label stands for: newly diagnosed GD, antithyroid drugs for less than 3 months. For both TCR sequencing and RNA sequencing, RNA was extracted from PBMCs using TRIzol. The diagnosis of Graves' disease followed American Thyroid Association guidelines. Recruitment of patients was carried out at an endocrinology department in Xi'an, China. Each patient gave 7 to 9.5 milliliters of peripheral blood, collected in an EDTA anticoagulant tube. Ficoll Paque Plus density gradient separation was used to isolate PBMCs, and no additional T cell sorting was done. An Agilent 2100 Bioanalyzer and agarose gel were used to assess RNA quality, and a NanoDrop 2000 was used to measure RNA concentration. Library preparation used multiplex PCR. The sequencing machine was an Illumina HiSeq 4000. iRepertoire HTBI primers and Arm-PCR amplification of CDR3 regions were used to construct TCR beta libraries. Gel purification was performed on PCR products prior to sequencing. Turning to the authors' computational methods: Across samples, roughly 60 TRBV and roughly 13 TRBJ segments were identified and used for gene usage analysis of CDR3 amino acid clonotypes. COPE and FqMerger were used to merge the filtered high-quality paired reads into contigs. BLAST was used to align contigs to IMGT TRBV, TRBD and TRBJ reference genes, and CDR3 was defined according to IMGT. Highly expanded clones were defined as clonotypes with a frequency above 0.1%. Shannon entropy was used to measure repertoire diversity, and the Gini coefficient was used to measure V-J evenness. A clonotype was considered public if more than one individual shared it. In-frame beta chains were kept once TCRdb had trimmed the public reads at Q25 with fastp and called clones with MiXCR. Every CDR3 protein is listed once, alongside the most common genes and DNA of its rows. The V and J calls come from TCRdb's annotation, not from the publication. Recorded for this sample are fewer than 650,000 distinct CDR3 sequences; roughly 16% of them occurred a single time. The biggest ten clones account for 15% to 20% of the sample.

Another study also made use of these data, one on T cells in Graves' hyperthyroidism and ophthalmopathy. That second report states: A patient counted as having stable Graves' hyperthyroidism if no progression to ophthalmopathy occurred over 18 months of follow-up. Hyperthyroidism patients were aged 18 to 65 years and newly diagnosed, with disease duration of less than 2 months. Any patient with an uncontrolled infection, another autoimmune disease, pregnancy or lactation was excluded. Diagnoses were based on clinical symptoms, serum thyroxine and TRAb, thyroid ultrasound and orbital computed tomography. The first round of RT-PCR for the TCR CDR3 was performed with the HTBI primer set and the Qiagen OneStep RT-PCR kit. Most expanded thyroid clonotypes (frequency above 0.001) were also detected in blood, a finding suggesting that blood repertoires may reflect thyroid immune responses. In cross-validation, a model built on a 13 V-J signature told ophthalmopathy apart from stable hyperthyroidism with less than 90% sensitivity and about 81% specificity, and in testing the same model reached 80%/75%. During validation, the model predicted progression to ophthalmopathy a median of roughly six months ahead of onset, with approximately 71% sensitivity and 72% to 80% specificity. A discovery cohort of about a hundred patients, 43 with Graves' ophthalmopathy and about 60 with stable Graves' hyperthyroidism, was used to find distinguishing TCR V-J signatures. Prospective prediction of ophthalmopathy was tested in an independent validation cohort of 18 to 20 hyperthyroidism patients and 17 patients who later progressed to ophthalmopathy. The 75 to 100 discovery patients were divided at random into training and test sets in a 7:3 ratio. In addition, the study compared T-cell repertoires in thyroid tissue and in blood from over 5 Graves' hyperthyroidism patients. Following sampling, methimazole starting at 30 mg daily was given to hyperthyroidism patients, and high-dose intravenous methylprednisolone was given to ophthalmopathy patients. The libraries were constructed in a second round of multiplex PCR and then size-selected and purified. The libraries were sequenced on an Illumina HiSeq2000 using paired-end 100 bp reads. Raw data were processed with SOAPnuke, discarding reads with adapters, uncalled bases, mean Phred below 15, or no exact constant-primer or identifier match. High-quality paired reads were merged using COPE v1.2.5, and each unique nucleotide sequence was defined as a clonotype. MiTCR v1.1 was used to align clonotypes to the IMGT TRBV, TRBD and TRBJ reference segments. The analysis was restricted to V-J combinations with a frequency above 0.0001, which together covered 98% to 99.2% of the repertoires. A TCS score was defined as the ratio of F50 (clonal expansion) to E x V (chaos), with BLOSUM62-based TCRdist applied between CDR3 peptides within each V-J. Welch's t-statistics and random forest reduced fewer than 600 V-J features to 13, which were used in a naive Bayes classifier (R e1071). Sample size was not statistically predetermined, and investigators were not blinded to group allocation. The paper reports TCR Vbeta CDR3 sequencing of approximately 130 peripheral blood samples: under 45 ophthalmopathy, under 80 hyperthyroidism and around 17 progressor patients.

The TCR originated in a woman under 40 with Graves disease. Donor details come from another sample of the same person, matched by shared clones. The rearrangement combines TRBV27 with TRBJ2-7; TRBD1 aligns with 7 central bases. The sequencing here drew on peripheral blood mononuclear cells (PBMCs), taken at new diagnosis, from a patient treated with antithyroid drugs. The DNA sequence is as follows: TGTGCCAGCAGCCTCGCCGTGTGGACAGGTAACCACGAGCAGTACTTC. Its product reads: CASSLAVWTGNHEQYF.